A selection of T cell receptor beta chains follows, all from one sample in a study of T and B cells in COVID-19 patients. TCRdb processed the multiplex PCR reads anew with MiXCR; each CDR3 protein has one entry. This sample has thousands of distinct CDR3 sequences, with around 28% found just once. Sequencing was performed on blood. All receptors derive from a human donor with active COVID-19. The CDR3 runs from the conserved cysteine through the conserved F or W. The D gene is left open where the match is weak. Only some rows state a clone size, as once, few, many or a class for expanded clones.

j_call	v_call	d_call	clone_size	cdr3_aa	cdr3_nt
TRBJ1-1	TRBV27	.	few	CASMKGGTEAFF	TGTGCCAGCATGAAGGGGGGCACTGAAGCTTTCTTT
TRBJ2-7	TRBV7-6	.	.	CASSPRGPYEQYF	TGTGCCAGCAGCCCCCGAGGTCCCTACGAGCAGTACTTC
TRBJ1-5	TRBV27	.	.	CASSLSGGGGQPQHF	TGTGCCAGCAGTTTATCTGGGGGAGGTGGCCAGCCCCAGCATTTT
TRBJ2-5	TRBV29-1	.	medium-sized	CSVAFGTPLTGTQYF	TGCAGCGTTGCTTTCGGGACGCCTCTGACTGGGACCCAGTACTTC
TRBJ2-2	TRBV6-2/TRBV6-3	.	medium-sized	CASSYRSTKAELFF	TGTGCCAGCAGTTACCGCTCGACTAAAGCGGAGCTGTTTTTT
TRBJ2-7	TRBV29-1	.	medium-sized	CSGFGATHEQYF	TGCAGCGGCTTTGGGGCTACCCACGAGCAGTACTTC
TRBJ2-1	TRBV7-9	.	.	CASSLDSHNEQFF	TGTGCCAGCAGCTTAGACTCCCACAATGAGCAGTTCTTC
TRBJ2-1	TRBV29-1	TRBD2	.	CSVRTSGNYNEQFF	TGCAGCGTCCGGACTAGCGGGAACTACAATGAGCAGTTCTTC
TRBJ1-5	TRBV12-3/TRBV12-4	.	few	CASSLDGGNQPQHF	TGTGCCAGCAGCTTAGACGGAGGGAATCAGCCCCAGCATTTT
TRBJ2-7	TRBV29-1	.	medium-sized	CSVPGLRIYEQYF	TGCAGCGTCCCGGGACTCCGAATCTACGAGCAGTACTTC
TRBJ2-1	TRBV6-5	TRBD2	.	CASSYDGLAGDPEQFF	TGTGCCAGCAGTTACGACGGACTAGCGGGCGACCCTGAGCAGTTCTTC
TRBJ2-2	TRBV19	.	medium-sized	CASSPLTPLMNTGELFF	TGTGCCAGTAGTCCCCTGACACCTCTTATGAACACCGGGGAGCTGTTTTTT
TRBJ2-5	TRBV6-5	.	many	CASNKGRRGQETQYF	TGTGCCAGCAACAAGGGGAGGCGGGGCCAAGAGACCCAGTACTTC
TRBJ2-1	TRBV18	TRBD2	many	CASSAGGLNEQFF	TGTGCCAGCTCAGCGGGGGGGCTCAATGAGCAGTTCTTC
TRBJ2-3	TRBV19	.	medium-sized	CASSMGLDTQYF	TGTGCCAGTAGTATGGGACTCGATACGCAGTATTTT
TRBJ1-2	TRBV19	.	medium-sized	CASRPHSYGYTF	TGTGCCAGTCGCCCGCACTCCTATGGCTACACCTTC
TRBJ1-5	TRBV7-9	.	.	CASSLEDQPQHF	TGTGCCAGCAGCTTAGAAGATCAGCCCCAGCATTTT
TRBJ2-1	TRBV6-1	.	medium-sized	CASSEGSPGLGEQFF	TGTGCCAGCAGTGAAGGGTCACCCGGACTCGGGGAGCAGTTCTTC
TRBJ2-1	TRBV4-2	.	.	CASSQADPGSYNEQFF	TGCGCCAGCAGCCAAGCGGACCCAGGCTCCTACAATGAGCAGTTCTTC
TRBJ2-7	TRBV5-4	TRBD2	.	CASSTARGDSYEQYF	TGTGCCAGCAGCACCGCCCGGGGGGACTCCTACGAGCAGTACTTC
TRBJ2-7	TRBV5-5	.	.	CASIGTRPYEQYF	TGTGCCAGCATAGGGACCCGACCCTACGAGCAGTACTTC
TRBJ2-3	TRBV29-1	TRBD2	medium-sized	CSVKLAGTTDTQYF	TGCAGCGTTAAATTAGCGGGTACCACAGATACGCAGTATTTT
TRBJ2-3	TRBV10-3	.	few	CAISESIRDTQYF	TGTGCCATCAGTGAGTCGATCCGCGATACGCAGTATTTT
TRBJ2-7	TRBV10-3	TRBD1	.	CAINGRDSYEQYF	TGTGCCATCAATGGCAGGGACAGCTACGAGCAGTACTTC
TRBJ2-1	TRBV30	.	.	CAWSVFGGNEQFF	TGTGCCTGGAGTGTATTCGGAGGAAATGAGCAGTTCTTC
TRBJ2-5	TRBV19	.	medium-sized	CASILGETQYF	TGTGCCAGTATCCTCGGAGAGACCCAGTACTTC
TRBJ2-5	TRBV6-1	.	many	CASSEMAGAQETQYF	TGTGCCAGCAGTGAAATGGCTGGGGCCCAAGAGACCCAGTACTTC
TRBJ2-7	TRBV12-3/TRBV12-4	.	.	CASSLAGTVEQYF	TGTGCCAGCAGTCTCGCCGGGACTGTCGAGCAGTACTTC
TRBJ1-4	TRBV24-1	TRBD1	few	CATRGQGSDEKLFF	TGTGCCACCAGAGGACAGGGCTCGGACGAAAAACTGTTTTTT